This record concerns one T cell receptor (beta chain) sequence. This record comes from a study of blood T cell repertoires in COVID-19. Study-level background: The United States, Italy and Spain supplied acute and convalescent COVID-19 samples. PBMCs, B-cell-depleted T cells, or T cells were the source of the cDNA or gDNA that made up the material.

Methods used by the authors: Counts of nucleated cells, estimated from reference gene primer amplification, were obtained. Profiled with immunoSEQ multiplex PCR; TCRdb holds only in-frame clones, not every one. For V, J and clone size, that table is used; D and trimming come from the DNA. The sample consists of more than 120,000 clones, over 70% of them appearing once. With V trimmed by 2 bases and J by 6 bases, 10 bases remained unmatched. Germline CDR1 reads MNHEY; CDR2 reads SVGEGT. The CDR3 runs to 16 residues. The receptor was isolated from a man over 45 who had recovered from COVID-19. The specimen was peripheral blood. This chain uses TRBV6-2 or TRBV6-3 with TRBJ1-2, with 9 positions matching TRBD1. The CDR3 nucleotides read TGTGCCAGCAGTTACGGGGACCCTAGGACAGGGGATGGCTACACCTTC. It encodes CASSYGDPRTGDGYTF.